Shown below are 21 T cell receptor beta chains from a single sample sequenced in a study of Ad26.COV2.S vaccination and SARS-CoV-2 variants. TCRdb's table, derived via immunoSEQ multiplex PCR, lists solely in-frame clones and lacks some. This sample yields around 250,000 clones, of which 70% to 90% are seen a single time; less than 3.5% belongs to the top ten. Treatment meaning: some 20 received Ad26.COV2.S at low or high dose, single or two shots; about 5 received placebo; per-sample allocation not given. Repertoires come from day 63 after the first vaccine or placebo injection. The source was peripheral blood, collected in a trial of Ad26.COV2.S vaccine versus placebo. The origin of the receptors is a person aged 18 to 59 who received the Ad26.COV2.S COVID-19 vaccine or a placebo.

The chain combines TRBV19 with TRBJ1-1; a possible D gene is TRBD1 (6 bases). From germline, CDR1 is LNHDA and CDR2 SQIVND (reference sequence). CDR3 size: 14 residues. V shed 3 bases and J shed 1 base, with 9 bases lying between them. Here the CDR3 DNA reads TGTGCCAGTAGTATGGGACATAAGAACACTGAAGCTTTCTTT. Protein sequence: CASSMGHKNTEAFF.

The chain combines TRBV3-1 (or the pseudogene TRBV3-2) with TRBJ2-3, with 8 bases lining up with TRBD1. Trimming at V came to 4 bases and at J to 1 base, leaving 4 bases not matched to a gene. Germline V gene sequence: CDR1 LGHDT, CDR2 YNNKEL (reference sequence). This CDR3 has 15 amino acids. The CDR3 loop reads CASSLRTGRTDTQYF. For the CDR3, the DNA is TGTGCCAGCAGCCTCCGGACAGGGCGCACAGATACGCAGTATTTT.

This clone was found once. The chain carries TRBV9 and TRBJ2-3; D is uncertain. With 5 bases removed from V and 2 bases from J, the gap between germline ends came to 15 bases. CDR3 length: 15 residues. Germline lookup yields CDR1 SGDLS and CDR2 YYNGEE. The chain's CDR3 is CASSPSTDFTDTQYF. CDR3 DNA: TGTGCCAGCAGTCCTAGTACTGATTTCACAGATACGCAGTATTTT.

V is TRBV5-1 and J is TRBJ1-6; the D gene is possibly TRBD1 (5 bases). The CDR3 spans 15 residues. Germline CDR1 and CDR2: SGHRS and YFSETQ. Trimming left V 2 bases short and J 6 bases short, with 12 bases between. In DNA form, the CDR3 reads TGCGCCAGCAGCTTTGAAGGGGCGGCTAATTCACCCCTCCACTTT. This codes for CASSFEGAANSPLHF.

This chain connects TRBV3-1 (or the pseudogene TRBV3-2) to TRBJ1-2; TRBD1 matches 9 bases. The junction had 8 bases not matched to a gene; V was cut back by 8 bases and J by 1 base. The CDR3 contains 15 residues. CDR1 is LGHDT, CDR2 YNNKEL, per germline (reference sequence). The CDR3 protein is CASQRTGANNYGYTF. The CDR3 nucleotides read TGTGCCAGCCAGCGGACAGGGGCGAATAACTATGGCTACACCTTC.

The chain employs TRBV3-1 (or the pseudogene TRBV3-2) and TRBJ1-2, with a tentative D call TRBD1 (5 bases). Looked up from germline, CDR1 is LGHDT and CDR2 is YNNKEL (reference sequence). This CDR3 contains 15 residues. V lost 1 base and J lost 1, with 10 bases in between. CDR3 loop: CASSQGVRGNYGYTF. DNA of the CDR3: TGTGCCAGCAGCCAAGGGGTGAGGGGTAACTATGGCTACACCTTC.

The chain couples TRBV4-1 to TRBJ1-6; D is perhaps TRBD1 (6 bases). CDR3 length equals 15 residues. Trimming removed 4 bases from V and 10 bases from J, with 17 bases in between. Germline V gene data show CDR1 as MGHRA and CDR2 as YSYEKL. CDR3 amino acids: CASSRTGLGGSPLHF. Here the CDR3 DNA reads TGCGCCAGCAGCCGAACAGGGTTAGGGGGATCACCCCTCCACTTT.

V gene TRBV9 combines with J gene TRBJ2-1; D is possibly TRBD2 (6 bases). Trimming shortened V by 0 bases and J by 2 bases, and 15 bases separated the two germline ends. The length of the CDR3 is 17 residues. Germline loops: CDR1 SGDLS, CDR2 YYNGEE. The CDR3 sequence is CASSVAAGRGAYNEQFF. The CDR3 DNA reads TGTGCCAGCAGCGTAGCTGCCGGGCGGGGAGCCTACAATGAGCAGTTCTTC.

The V and J genes are TRBV11-1 and TRBJ2-5; D remains ambiguous. CDR3 length: 15 amino acids. V was pared by 2 bases and J by 5 bases, with 15 bases between. Per the germline V gene, CDR1 is SGHAT and CDR2 is FQDESV (reference sequence). The CDR3 here is CASSLLDGLGETQYF. For the CDR3, the DNA is TGTGCCAGCAGCTTACTGGACGGCCTAGGGGAGACCCAGTACTTC.

The rearrangement joins TRBV5-6 to TRBJ1-3; D call uncertain. The V end lost 0 bases, the J end lost 4 bases, and 5 bases lay between the germline ends. Germline V gene lookup returns CDR1 SGHDT and CDR2 YYEEEE. The CDR3 has 13 residues. The CDR3 loop reads CASSLANGNTIYF. The CDR3 DNA reads as TGTGCCAGCAGCTTGGCCAACGGAAACACCATATATTTT. The complete variable domain, with remaining parts taken from reference TRBV5-6 and TRBJ1-3, reads DAGVTQSPTHLIKTRGQQVTLRCSPKSGHDTVSWYQQALGQGPQFIFQYYEEEERQRGNFPDRFSGHQFPNYSSELNVNALLLGDSALYLCASSLANGNTIYFGEGSWLTVV.

This clone was found once. The J gene is TRBJ2-4, the V gene TRBV5-4; 16 bases match TRBD2. Germline V gives CDR1 SGHNT, CDR2 YYREEE (reference sequence). This CDR3 spans 18 amino acids. J was trimmed by 1 base and V by 3 bases; bases with no gene match: 4. The CDR3 bases are TGTGCCAGCAGCTCGGGACTAGCGGGGGGGCTTGCCAAAAACATTCAGTACTTC. Translating it yields CASSSGLAGGLAKNIQYF.

This clone turned up a few times. The V gene is TRBV7-9, the J gene TRBJ1-6, with D uncertain. The V gene lost 1 base and the J gene lost 3 bases, with 7 bases spanning the gap. Germline assignment: CDR1 SEHNR and CDR2 FQNEAQ (reference sequence). This CDR3 contains 15 residues. The CDR3 nucleotides read TGTGCCAGCAGCTTAGAACGGGACTATAATTCACCCCTCCACTTT. Translated: CASSLERDYNSPLHF.

The chain employs TRBV19 and TRBJ2-7; 9 nucleotides align to TRBD2. With 3 bases clipped from V and 3 bases from J, the junction kept 9 bases outside the gene matches. Germline CDR1 reads LNHDA; CDR2 reads SQIVND (reference sequence). This CDR3 is 16 amino acids long. The CDR3 nucleotides are TGTGCCAGTAGTATTACTCGGGCTAGCGGGATCTACGAGCAGTACGTC. It is translated as CASSITRASGIYEQYV.

The genes are TRBV20-1 and TRBJ2-5; D gene unclear. Germline V lookup: CDR1 DFQATT, CDR2 SNEGSKA (reference sequence). Trimming shortened V by 0 bases and J by 14 bases, and 13 bases separated the two germline ends. The length of the CDR3 is 11 residues. CDR3 coding DNA: TGCAGTGCTAGAGATCTCTTGACGAGTTACTTC. As protein: CSARDLLTSYF.

This clone was observed a handful of times. V is TRBV7-9 and J is TRBJ1-5; D is ambiguous. CDR1 is SEHNR, CDR2 FQNEAQ, per germline (reference sequence). The CDR3 sequence is 13 residues long. The V gene lost 3 bases and the J gene lost 3 bases, with 6 bases spanning the gap. The CDR3 DNA reads as TGTGCCAGCAGCTTGAGGGACAATCAGCCCCAGCATTTT. It yields the protein CASSLRDNQPQHF.

V is TRBV5-5 and J is TRBJ2-3; 9 bases are a match to TRBD1. CDR3 size: 16 residues. CDR1 SGHKS and CDR2 YYEKEE come from the germline V gene (reference sequence). Trimming removed 3 bases from V and 0 bases from J; junction bases left unmatched: 5. CDR3 sequence reads: CASSYGGTGSTDTQYF. DNA for the CDR3: TGTGCCAGCAGCTACGGAGGGACAGGGAGCACAGATACGCAGTATTTT.

This chain uses TRBV10-1 with TRBJ1-5, with D possibly being TRBD1 (5 bases). Trimming pared 3 bases from V and 3 bases from J, leaving 12 bases between. Per germline, CDR1 WNHNN and CDR2 SYGVQD (reference sequence). The CDR3 has 15 residues. CDR3 loop: CASSEVWDSNQPQHF. The CDR3 nucleotides read TGCGCCAGCAGTGAAGTGTGGGACTCCAATCAGCCCCAGCATTTT.

The chain employs TRBV3-1 (or the pseudogene TRBV3-2) and TRBJ1-3; 8 positions match TRBD1. Per germline, CDR1 LGHDT and CDR2 YNNKEL (reference sequence). The V and J ends lost 2 bases and 2 bases, in that order; junction bases with no gene match: 11. CDR3 length: 18 residues. CDR3 sequence reads: CASSQSAPTGEPGNTIYF. The DNA for the CDR3 is TGTGCCAGCAGCCAAAGCGCTCCGACAGGGGAACCTGGAAACACCATATATTTT.

The chain recombines TRBV12-3 or TRBV12-4 with TRBJ2-7, with 8 positions matching TRBD1. CDR3 length: 11 amino acids. V shed 9 bases and J 5 bases; nucleotides not matched to a gene: 3. DNA for the CDR3: TGTGCCAGTGGACAGGGAAACGAGCAGTACTTC. Translating gives CASGQGNEQYF.

V usage is TRBV5-5 and J usage is TRBJ1-2; D is ambiguous. This CDR3 is built from 13 residues. CDR1 SGHKS and CDR2 YYEKEE come from the germline V gene (reference sequence). The V and J ends lost 3 bases and 6 bases respectively, with 12 bases between them. The CDR3: CASSSLINHGYTF. The CDR3 DNA reads TGTGCCAGCAGCTCCCTAATAAATCATGGCTACACCTTC.

The V and J genes are TRBV7-9 and TRBJ1-6; 8 bases match TRBD1. The V segment lost 1 base and the J segment 2 bases; nucleotides outside the gene matches: 7. Per germline, CDR1 SEHNR and CDR2 FQNEAQ (reference sequence). The CDR3 consists of 18 residues. This CDR3 reads CASSLDRTGMTYNSPLHF. The CDR3 coding sequence is TGTGCCAGCAGCTTAGACAGGACAGGGATGACCTATAATTCACCCCTCCACTTT. Full variable domain (remainder filled in from reference TRBV7-9 and TRBJ1-6): DTGVSQNPRHKITKRGQNVTFRCDPISEHNRLYWYRQTLGQGPEFLTYFQNEAQLEKSRLLSDRFSAERPKGSFSTLEIQRTEQGDSAMYLCASSLDRTGMTYNSPLHFGNGTRLTVT.